This T cell receptor (beta chain) was captured in a study of cytomegalovirus exposure and HLA in healthy donors. About the research overall: Unique TCRs numbering approximately 81 million, obtained from HLA-typed donors, made up an early data release.

Germline V gives CDR1 SQVTM, CDR2 ANQGSEA. The CDR3 spans 13 residues. V dropped 7 bases and J dropped 4 bases, with 15 bases sitting between them. For this clone: Its antigen is not known.

The PCR had 60 Vbeta and 13 Jbeta primers. Clones were read by immunoSEQ multiplex PCR, and TCRdb kept only the in-frame ones, dropping some. The sample lists 100,000 to 150,000 clones, over 60% occurring once. Study findings and constraints: Segments of the TCR beta V type were, in most cases, productive about 87% or about 30% of the time in an earlier analysis. The study dropped some indistinguishable V segments, TRBV6-2 and TRBV6-3 among them.

The sequence derives from a human donor in good health. The specimen sequenced was PBMCs. This sequence joins TRBV29-1 and TRBJ2-3; D perhaps matches TRBD2 (7 bases). DNA of the CDR3: TGCAGCGGTACGGGGGGCTCCGCAGATACGCAGTATTTT. This codes for CSGTGGSADTQYF.